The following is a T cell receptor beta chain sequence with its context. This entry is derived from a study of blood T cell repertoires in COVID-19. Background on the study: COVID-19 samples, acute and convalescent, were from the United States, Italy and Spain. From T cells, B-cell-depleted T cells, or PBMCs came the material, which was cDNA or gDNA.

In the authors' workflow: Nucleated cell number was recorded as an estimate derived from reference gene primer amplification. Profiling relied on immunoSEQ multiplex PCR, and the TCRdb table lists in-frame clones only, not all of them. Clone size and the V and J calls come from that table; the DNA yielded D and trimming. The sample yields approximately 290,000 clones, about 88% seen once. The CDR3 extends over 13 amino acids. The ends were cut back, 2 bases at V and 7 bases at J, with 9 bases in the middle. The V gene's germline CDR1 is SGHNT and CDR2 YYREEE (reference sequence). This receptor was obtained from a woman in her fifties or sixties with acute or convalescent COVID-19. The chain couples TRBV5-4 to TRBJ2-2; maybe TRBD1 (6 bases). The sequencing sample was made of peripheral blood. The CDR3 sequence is CASSFAGVGELFF. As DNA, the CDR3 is TGTGCCAGCAGCTTCGCAGGGGTCGGGGAGCTGTTTTTT.